The T cell receptor beta chain described here comes from a study of tumor and adjacent non-tumor tissue in lung cancer. For the study at large: There were 12 adenocarcinoma, a couple of squamous cell carcinoma and 1 small cell lung cancer cases. Study-wide points: TCR diversity was significantly greater in tumor than normal lung tissue. In normal lung, the top 100 clones were significantly more dominant than in tumor.

This sample's RNA came from whole unsorted tissue. Newly diagnosed lung cancer patients had thoracic surgery in China, August–late 2014, without prior chemotherapy. This CDR3 comprises 13 residues. Trimming pared 7 bases from V and 5 bases from J, leaving 11 bases between. Germline CDR1 is MNHEY and CDR2 is SVGAGI. TCRbeta libraries were built with three rounds of nested PCR, modified from ARM-PCR. TCRdb ran MiXCR on the multiplex PCR reads and lists one entry per CDR3 protein. Counted here are tens of thousands of distinct CDR3 sequences, around four fifths occurring once; the ten biggest clones make up over 9.5%. About this clonotype: Its antigen is unknown.

The specimen was lung tumor tissue. The rearrangement uses TRBV6-5 and TRBJ1-4; D gene unclear. This receptor was identified in a woman aged 45-59 years with non-small cell lung cancer. The CDR3 nucleotides are TGTGCCAGCATTCGCACTGGGAATGAAAAACTGTTTTTT. This translates into CASIRTGNEKLFF.